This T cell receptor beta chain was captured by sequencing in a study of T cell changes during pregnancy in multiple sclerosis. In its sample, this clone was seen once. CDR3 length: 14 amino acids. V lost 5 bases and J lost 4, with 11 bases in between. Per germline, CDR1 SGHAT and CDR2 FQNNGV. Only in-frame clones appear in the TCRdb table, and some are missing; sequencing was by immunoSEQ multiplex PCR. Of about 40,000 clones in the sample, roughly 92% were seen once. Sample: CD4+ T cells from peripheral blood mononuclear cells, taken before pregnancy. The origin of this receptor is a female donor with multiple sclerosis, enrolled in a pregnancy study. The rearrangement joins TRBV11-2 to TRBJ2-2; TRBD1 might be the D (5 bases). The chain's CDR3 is CASSLGARTGELFF. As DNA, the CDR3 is TGTGCCAGCAGCCTTGGGGCCCGCACCGGGGAGCTGTTTTTT.